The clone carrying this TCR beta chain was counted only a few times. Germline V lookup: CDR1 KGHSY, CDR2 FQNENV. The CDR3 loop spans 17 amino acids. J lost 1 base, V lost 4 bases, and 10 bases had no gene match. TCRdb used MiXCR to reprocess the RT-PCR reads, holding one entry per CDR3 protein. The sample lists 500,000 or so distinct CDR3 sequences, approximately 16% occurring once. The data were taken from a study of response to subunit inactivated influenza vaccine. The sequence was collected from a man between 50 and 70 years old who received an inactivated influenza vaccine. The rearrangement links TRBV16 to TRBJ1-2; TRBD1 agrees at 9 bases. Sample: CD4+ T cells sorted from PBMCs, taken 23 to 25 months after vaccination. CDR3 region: CASSRYRDREINYGYTF. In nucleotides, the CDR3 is TGTGCCAGCAGCCGATACCGGGACAGGGAAATTAACTATGGCTACACCTTC.